The clone carrying this T cell receptor (beta chain) was observed a single time. The antigen is unknown. The germline and genes are mouse ones. The CDR3 is cut off 1 residue early in the read; its end comes from the germline J gene. This specimen comes from a study of tissue T cells after allogeneic stem cell transplantation. Broader study findings: Sampling depth was limited, and the cohort was small and clinically varied. Few T cell clones were shared across patients, but motif clusters showed tissue-specific shared signatures. Only a limited share of tissue TCRs appeared in blood or spleen. Anatomically similar tissues had similar TCR repertoires within each patient.

V was cut by 2 bases and J by 4 bases, with 9 bases left in between. The CDR3 is 14 residues long. Germline V gene sequence: CDR1 FNHDT, CDR2 SITEND (reference sequence). Here immunoSEQ multiplex PCR was the method, and the copy in TCRdb shows in-frame clones only, minus some. The sample holds roughly 51,000 clones, approximately 70% seen once. The receptor was derived from a pool of C57BL/6 mice in good health. The chain recombines TRBV19 with TRBJ2-2; weak D call: TRBD1 (5 bases). Sequencing was done on a sample of sorted cells pooled from one or two spleens. Incomplete CDR3 DNA: TGTGCCAGCAGTATGGTCAGGGCCACCGGGCAGCTCTAC. Translation gives CASSMVRATGQLY. In full, the CDR3 is CASSMVRATGQLYF.